Shown below are 17 T cell receptor beta chains from a single sample sequenced in a study of blood T cells in healthy people across ages. Next came a second PCR, run for roughly 6 to 11 cycles, which used a sample-barcoded 5' primer along with a J-beta primer mix. TCRdb itself ran the 5' RACE reads through MiXCR, one entry per CDR3 protein. The top ten clones hold more than 20% of a sample with fewer than 2 million distinct CDR3 sequences, around 40% of them seen once. Sequencing was carried out using blood. The receptor set was obtained from a human donor in good health.

This clonotype turned up a few times. The chain links TRBV10-3 to TRBJ1-2, with D possibly matching TRBD1 (5 bases). The germline V gene encodes CDR1 ENHRY and CDR2 SYGVKD. This CDR3 comprises 14 residues. V lost 0 bases and J lost 3, with 8 bases in between. The CDR3 DNA sequence: TGTGCCATCAGTGAGTCAGGGGAATACTATGGCTACACCTTC. Translation: CAISESGEYYGYTF.

This clonotype was seen a handful of times. The chain recombines TRBV12-3 or TRBV12-4 with TRBJ1-5, with D hard to call. V was shortened by 3 bases and J by 1 base, with 13 bases between the two germline ends. The CDR3 has 16 amino acids. CDR3 bases: TGTGCCAGCAGTTTTAACCTAAATCCGAGCAATCAGCCCCAGCATTTT. It specifies CASSFNLNPSNQPQHF.

The gene calls are TRBV5-1 and TRBJ2-5, with TRBD2 matching 8 bases. CDR1 is SGHRS, CDR2 YFSETQ, per germline. CDR3 length: 17 residues. J gave up 3 bases and V 0 bases, and 10 bases lay outside the gene matches. The CDR3, as DNA: TGCGCCAGCAGCTTGGGCTTTAGCGGGACGGAGGAAGAGACCCAGTACTTC. As protein: CASSLGFSGTEEETQYF. The full variable domain, rest sourced from reference TRBV5-1 and TRBJ2-5, is KAGVTQTPRYLIKTRGQQVTLSCSPISGHRSVSWYQQTPGQGLQFLFEYFSETQRNKGNFPGRFSGRQFSNSRSEMNVSTLELGDSALYLCASSLGFSGTEEETQYFGPGTRLLVL.

This clonotype was seen only a few times. The V and J genes are TRBV4-2 and TRBJ1-5; TRBD1 is a possible D gene (5 bases). Deletions cut 4 bases from V and 0 bases from J, with 22 bases between. The CDR3 sequence is 19 residues long. Per the germline V gene, CDR1 is LGHNA and CDR2 is YNFKEQ. CDR3 amino acids: CASSLEAGFGGYSNQPQHF. CDR3 nucleotides: TGTGCCAGCAGCCTAGAAGCGGGATTTGGGGGGTATAGCAATCAGCCCCAGCATTTT.

The chain is built from TRBV15 and TRBJ2-1; D gene uncertain. Germline CDR1 reads LNHNV; CDR2 reads YYDKDF (reference sequence). Deletions cut 3 bases from V and 10 bases from J, with 19 bases between. This CDR3 has 15 residues. This chain's CDR3 is CATSRGKGLFYEQFF. The CDR3 DNA is TGTGCCACCAGCAGGGGTAAAGGGCTTTTCTACGAGCAGTTCTTC.

V usage is TRBV5-4 and J usage is TRBJ2-7; D might be TRBD2 (5 bases). The CDR3 is made up of 14 amino acids. Trimming took 3 bases from V and 1 from J, leaving 11 bases between them. Germline lookup yields CDR1 SGHNT and CDR2 YYREEE (reference sequence). This chain's CDR3 is CASSYHGGSYEQYF. Written as DNA, the CDR3 is TGTGCCAGCAGCTATCACGGAGGATCCTACGAGCAGTACTTC.

This chain joins TRBV2 and TRBJ2-7, with D possibly matching TRBD1 (5 bases). CDR1 is SNHLY, CDR2 FYNNEI, per germline. V lost 1 base and J lost 4, with 17 bases in between. This CDR3 is built from 16 residues. CDR3 protein: CASSEEGASGDYEQYF. Here the CDR3 DNA reads TGTGCCAGCAGTGAAGAAGGGGCTAGTGGAGATTACGAGCAGTACTTC.

The chain combines TRBV3-1 with TRBJ2-3, with D possibly matching TRBD1 (5 bases). CDR3 length: 12 amino acids. Germline V gene lookup returns CDR1 LGHDT and CDR2 YNNKEL (reference sequence). V lost 0 bases, J lost 11 bases, and 9 bases lay in between. The CDR3 sequence: CASSQEGRLQYF. The CDR3 DNA reads TGTGCCAGCAGCCAAGAGGGGCGATTGCAGTATTTT.

The CDR3 region is CASSLGAGTGVYEQYF. As DNA, the CDR3 is TGTGCCAGCAGCCTAGGCGCCGGGACAGGGGTTTACGAGCAGTACTTC. This chain connects TRBV5-5 to TRBJ2-7; TRBD1 agrees at 10 bases. With V trimmed by 4 bases and J by 4 bases, 11 bases remained unmatched. Germline V gene lookup returns CDR1 SGHKS and CDR2 YYEKEE (reference sequence). The CDR3 spans 16 residues.

J is TRBJ2-1 and V is TRBV20-1; D might be TRBD1 (5 bases). The CDR3 extends over 14 amino acids. Germline-derived CDR1 and CDR2 are DFQATT and SNEGSKA (reference sequence). V lost 0 bases to trimming and J lost 8 bases, with 14 bases between them. CDR3 bases: TGCAGTGCTAGAGATTGGCAGGGAAGGGATGAGCAGTTCTTC. Translated, it gives CSARDWQGRDEQFF.

This clonotype was seen a few times. The V and J genes are TRBV6-4 and TRBJ2-5, with 14 bases fitting TRBD2. The CDR3 has 17 amino acids. Germline lookup yields CDR1 MRHNA and CDR2 SNTAGT. V lost 4 bases, J lost 2 bases, and 6 bases stayed unmatched. The CDR3 loop reads CASSGGTSGGQQETQYF. In DNA form, the CDR3 reads TGTGCCAGCAGTGGTGGGACTAGCGGGGGCCAGCAAGAGACCCAGTACTTC.

The sample holds a few counts of this clonotype. This chain uses TRBV7-3 with TRBJ1-1; perhaps TRBD1 as D (6 bases). V gave up 5 bases and J gave up 1 base, with 23 bases separating them. Germline V lookup: CDR1 SGHTA, CDR2 FQGTGA. The CDR3 is made up of 18 amino acids. The CDR3 protein is CASSPTHRRGRSNTEAFF. The CDR3 nucleotides are TGTGCCAGCAGCCCTACCCACCGCCGGGGGCGGTCGAACACTGAAGCTTTCTTT. The full variable domain, in which reference TRBV7-3 and TRBJ1-1 provide the parts outside the CDR3, is GAGVSQTPSNKVTEKGKYVELRCDPISGHTALYWYRQSLGQGPEFLIYFQGTGAADDSGLPNDRFFAVRPEGSVSTLKIQRTERGDSAVYLCASSPTHRRGRSNTEAFFGQGTRLTVV.

This clonotype has a handful of counts. CDR3 protein: CSVDSGGSEQYF. The CDR3 coding sequence is TGCAGCGTTGACTCGGGGGGGAGCGAGCAGTACTTC. The chain links TRBV29-1 to TRBJ2-7; 8 bases align to TRBD2. With V trimmed by 3 bases and J by 6 bases, 4 bases remained unmatched. The CDR3 totals 12 residues. Germline V gives CDR1 SQVTM, CDR2 ANQGSEA.

This clonotype was seen many times. The rearrangement links TRBV7-8 to TRBJ2-7, with TRBD1 as a possible D gene (6 bases). Germline loops: CDR1 SGHVS, CDR2 FQNEAQ. The CDR3 runs 14 residues. V was cut by 5 bases and J by 2 bases, with 13 bases left in between. The DNA for the CDR3 is TGTGCCAGCAGCCCCTTGACAGGACCCTACGAGCAGTACTTC. Protein: CASSPLTGPYEQYF. Supplemented by reference TRBV7-8 and TRBJ2-7, the full variable domain reads GAGVSQSPRYKVAKRGQDVALRCDPISGHVSLFWYQQALGQGPEFLTYFQNEAQLDKSGLPSDRFFAERPEGSVSTLKIQRTQQEDSAVYLCASSPLTGPYEQYFGPGTRLTVT.

CDR3 amino acids: CASSKGHSAGGTDEQYF. For the CDR3, the DNA is TGCGCCAGCAGCAAGGGACATTCAGCGGGGGGTACGGATGAGCAGTACTTC. The chain uses TRBV5-1 and TRBJ2-5, with 9 bases matching TRBD2. The germline gives CDR1 SGHRS, CDR2 YFSETQ. CDR3 length: 17 residues. V lost 4 bases, J lost 11 bases, and 21 bases stayed unmatched.

This clonotype was counted between two and nine times. This chain links TRBV20-1 with TRBJ2-4, with D possibly called TRBD1 or TRBD2 (6 bases each). The CDR3 runs to 13 residues. Trimming left V 5 bases short and J 1 base short, with 9 bases between. The germline V gene has CDR1 DFQATT and CDR2 SNEGSKA (reference sequence). CDR3 in amino acids: CSARGPAKNIQYF. For the CDR3, the DNA is TGCAGTGCTCGGGGGCCGGCCAAAAACATTCAGTACTTC.

The chain employs TRBV11-3 and TRBJ2-7, with unresolved D. The V gene's germline CDR1 is SGHNT and CDR2 YENEEA. Deletions cut 1 base from V and 4 bases from J, with 11 bases between. The CDR3 loop spans 14 amino acids. The CDR3 reads CASSLGPNQYEQYF. CDR3 nucleotides: TGTGCCAGCAGCTTAGGGCCTAATCAATACGAGCAGTACTTC.